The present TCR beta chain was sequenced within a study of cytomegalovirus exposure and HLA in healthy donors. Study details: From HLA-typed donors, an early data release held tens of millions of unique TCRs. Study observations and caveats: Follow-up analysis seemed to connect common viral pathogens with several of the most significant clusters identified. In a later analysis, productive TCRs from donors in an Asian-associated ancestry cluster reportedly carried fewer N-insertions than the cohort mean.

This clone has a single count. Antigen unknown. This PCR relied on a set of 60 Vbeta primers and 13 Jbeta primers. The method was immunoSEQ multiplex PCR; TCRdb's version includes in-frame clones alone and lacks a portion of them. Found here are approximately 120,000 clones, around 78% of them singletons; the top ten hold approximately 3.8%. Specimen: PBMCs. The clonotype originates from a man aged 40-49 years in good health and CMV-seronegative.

CDR3 sequence reads: CASSYGAGYADTQYF. In DNA form, the CDR3 reads TGTGCCAGCAGTTACGGGGCAGGTTATGCAGATACGCAGTATTTT. V is TRBV6-5 and J is TRBJ2-3; D is possibly TRBD1 (5 bases). Trimming left V 2 bases short and J 4 bases short, with 13 bases between. Looked up from germline, CDR1 is MNHEY and CDR2 is SVGAGI. This CDR3 comprises 15 residues.